These 27 T cell receptor beta chains came from one sample sequenced in a study of blood T cell repertoires in COVID-19. This table comes from immunoSEQ multiplex PCR, and its TCRdb copy is limited to in-frame clones, with some not included. The sample yields under 300,000 clones, roughly 90% seen once. The specimen was peripheral blood. These receptors all stem from a woman between 40 and 50 years old who had recovered from COVID-19.

The CDR3 DNA reads TGTGCCAGCAGTTATCCGGGACATCTAAACTATGGCTACACCTTC. Translated: CASSYPGHLNYGYTF. J is TRBJ1-2 and V is TRBV6-2 or TRBV6-3; TRBD1 is a possible D gene (6 bases). V was shortened by 3 bases and J by 2 bases, with 13 bases between the two germline ends. The CDR3 consists of 15 residues. Looked up from germline, CDR1 is MNHEY and CDR2 is SVGEGT.

This chain connects TRBV5-6 to TRBJ1-5; 9 bases match TRBD1. This CDR3 contains 15 residues. Losses at the gene ends were 2 bases for V and 4 bases for J; bases not matched to a gene: 4. Germline V gene data show CDR1 as SGHDT and CDR2 as YYEEEE. The CDR3 DNA reads as TGTGCCAGCAGCTTTTGGACAGGGGTTAATCAGCCCCAGCATTTT. Its protein product is CASSFWTGVNQPQHF.

The chain links TRBV6-5 to TRBJ2-5; D unresolved. Germline CDR1 MNHEY, CDR2 SVGAGI. The V end was cut by 4 bases, the J end by 2 bases, with 8 bases between. CDR3 length: 13 amino acids. The CDR3 nucleotides read TGTGCCAGCAGTTCTGCGAGACAAGAGACCCAGTACTTC. This sequence encodes CASSSARQETQYF.

J is TRBJ2-2 and V is TRBV19, with TRBD1 identical over 7 bases. The CDR3 spans 16 residues. Unmatched junction bases numbered 8, after V lost 5 bases and J lost 2 bases. Germline assignment: CDR1 LNHDA and CDR2 SQIVND (reference sequence). CDR3: CASSRRDSINTGELFF. CDR3 nucleotides: TGTGCCAGTAGTCGCCGGGACAGTATTAACACCGGGGAGCTGTTTTTT.

The V and J genes are TRBV18 and TRBJ2-4; no firm D call. CDR1 KGHSH and CDR2 LQKENI come from the germline V gene. The CDR3 contains 16 residues. V was trimmed by 4 bases and J by 3 bases, leaving 16 bases between them. Here the CDR3 DNA reads TGTGCCAGCTCACATCCCTCGATAGGAGTCAAAAACATTCAGTACTTC. This encodes CASSHPSIGVKNIQYF.

V usage is TRBV19 and J usage is TRBJ2-7, with TRBD2 matching 8 bases. V was clipped by 6 bases and J by 6 bases; unmatched bases: 13. This CDR3 has 15 residues. In germline, CDR1 is LNHDA, CDR2 SQIVND (reference sequence). The CDR3 here is CASSPWTRGGTEQYF. CDR3 bases: TGTGCCAGTAGCCCTTGGACTCGCGGGGGGACCGAGCAGTACTTC. Full variable domain (outside the CDR3, taken from reference TRBV19 and TRBJ2-7): DGGITQSPKYLFRKEGQNVTLSCEQNLNHDAMYWYRQDPGQGLRLIYYSQIVNDFQKGDIAEGYSVSREKKESFPLTVTSAQKNPTAFYLCASSPWTRGGTEQYFGPGTRLTVT.

The chain couples TRBV18 to TRBJ2-1; the match to TRBD2 covers 7 bases. The CDR3 totals 15 residues. Losses at the gene ends were 3 bases for V and 5 bases for J; bases not matched to a gene: 7. Germline V gene sequence: CDR1 KGHSH, CDR2 LQKENI. The CDR3 DNA follows: TGTGCCAGCTCACCGGGGAGGGTCCCCAACAATGAGCAGTTCTTC. Its translation is CASSPGRVPNNEQFF.

The chain combines TRBV2 with TRBJ2-1; no clear D. Germline assignment: CDR1 SNHLY and CDR2 FYNNEI. V gave up 2 bases and J gave up 2 bases, with 10 bases separating them. There are 15 residues in the CDR3. CDR3 nucleotides: TGTGCCAGCAGTGAATCAGAGAGGACCTACAATGAGCAGTTCTTC. Amino acid sequence: CASSESERTYNEQFF.

This clone was seen at least ten times. The chain is built from TRBV6-1 and TRBJ1-5; TRBD1 matches at 7 bases. The V gene end was trimmed by 1 base and the J gene end by 5 bases; junction bases not matched to a gene: 2. This CDR3 region has 14 residues. Germline-derived CDR1 and CDR2 are MNHNS and SASEGT. CDR3 nucleotide sequence: TGTGCCAGCAGTGAAGAACAGGGGTATCAGCCCCAGCATTTT. Translated: CASSEEQGYQPQHF.

The genes are TRBV19 and TRBJ2-1; 7 nucleotides agree with TRBD1. V lost 7 bases to trimming and J lost 7 bases; unmatched junction nucleotides: 7. In germline, CDR1 is LNHDA, CDR2 SQIVND (reference sequence). The CDR3 has 13 residues. CDR3 in amino acids: CASNGAGGNEQFF. DNA of the CDR3: TGTGCCAGTAACGGGGCAGGGGGTAATGAGCAGTTCTTC. Filled out from reference TRBV19 and TRBJ2-1, the complete variable domain reads DGGITQSPKYLFRKEGQNVTLSCEQNLNHDAMYWYRQDPGQGLRLIYYSQIVNDFQKGDIAEGYSVSREKKESFPLTVTSAQKNPTAFYLCASNGAGGNEQFFGPGTRLTVL.

The chain recombines TRBV19 with TRBJ2-3; 11 bases are shared with TRBD2. V was clipped by 1 base and J by 6 bases; unmatched bases: 6. The length of the CDR3 is 16 residues. Germline V gives CDR1 LNHDA, CDR2 SQIVND (reference sequence). The CDR3 protein is CASSIATSGGSDTQYF. In DNA, the CDR3 is TGTGCCAGTAGTATAGCTACTAGCGGGGGCTCGGATACGCAGTATTTT.

In DNA form, the CDR3 reads TGTGCCAGCAGTTTGACAGTTAGCGGTGAAAAACTGTTTTTT. Its protein product is CASSLTVSGEKLFF. The chain is built from TRBV7-9 and TRBJ1-4; the D gene is possibly TRBD1 (5 bases). Germline V gene lookup returns CDR1 SEHNR and CDR2 FQNEAQ (reference sequence). The CDR3 runs to 14 residues. The V and J ends lost 6 bases and 7 bases respectively, with 15 bases between them.

The rearrangement uses TRBV9 and TRBJ1-2, with 8 bases aligning to TRBD1. Germline trimming cut 3 bases from V and 8 bases from J; bases unmatched to any gene: 9. The CDR3 length is 14 residues. Looked up from germline, CDR1 is SGDLS and CDR2 is YYNGEE. The CDR3 region has the DNA TGTGCCAGCAGCGCCGGGACAGGCGGGGTGGGCTACACCTTC. It yields the protein CASSAGTGGVGYTF.

V gene TRBV27 combines with J gene TRBJ2-7; 8 bases are shared with TRBD2. The CDR3 contains 13 residues. The ends lost 5 bases at V and 0 bases at J; junction bases unmatched: 0. The V gene's germline CDR1 is MNHEY and CDR2 SMNVEV (reference sequence). The chain's CDR3 is CASSSGSSYEQYF. In nucleotides, the CDR3 is TGTGCCAGCAGTAGCGGGAGCTCCTACGAGCAGTACTTC.

This rearrangement joins TRBV30 to TRBJ1-5; D remains unclear. The CDR3 length is 14 residues. V lost 1 base and J lost 0, with 7 bases in between. CDR1 and CDR2 from the germline V gene are GTSNPN and SVGIG (reference sequence). CDR3 sequence reads: CAWSGRLSNQPQHF. The CDR3 nucleotides are TGTGCCTGGAGTGGCAGACTTAGCAATCAGCCCCAGCATTTT. Based on the CDR3 plus reference TRBV30 and TRBJ1-5, the full variable domain is SQTIHQWPATLVQPVGSPLSLECTVEGTSNPNLYWYRQAAGRGLQLLFYSVGIGQISSEVPQNLSASRPQDRQFILSSKKLLLSDSGFYLCAWSGRLSNQPQHFGDGTRLSIL.

This clone was recorded at least ten times. The rearrangement joins TRBV6-5 to TRBJ1-6; D is ambiguous. The germline V gene has CDR1 MNHEY and CDR2 SVGAGI. The CDR3 has 14 amino acids. Trimming left V 4 bases short and J 8 bases short, with 12 bases between. CDR3 DNA: TGTGCCAGCAGTTCATCCAGGCGTGATTCACCCCTCCACTTT. The encoded protein is CASSSSRRDSPLHF.

This chain links TRBV27 with TRBJ2-7; TRBD1 might be the D (6 bases). Trimming stripped 6 bases from V and 3 bases from J, with 12 bases between. The CDR3 is 13 amino acids. Germline lookup yields CDR1 MNHEY and CDR2 SMNVEV (reference sequence). CDR3 sequence (DNA): TGTGCCAGCAGCGGACAGACCATCTACGAGCAGTACTTC. Translation gives CASSGQTIYEQYF.

The chain is built from TRBV27 and TRBJ2-3, with 10 bases matching TRBD2. The CDR3 totals 16 residues. After removal of 5 bases from V and 0 bases from J, the junction contained 5 bases not matched to a gene. Germline CDR1 MNHEY, CDR2 SMNVEV (reference sequence). For the CDR3, the DNA is TGTGCCAGCAGTCCCCGGACTAGCGGCAGCACAGATACGCAGTATTTT. Translated, it gives CASSPRTSGSTDTQYF.

The chain recombines TRBV11-2 with TRBJ1-3; D may be TRBD1 (5 bases). Trimming stripped 6 bases from V and 2 bases from J, with 8 bases between. CDR1 and CDR2 from the germline V gene are SGHAT and FQNNGV. This CDR3 comprises 13 residues. DNA for the CDR3: TGTGCCAGCAGAGGGGAAGCTGGAAACACCATATATTTT. Translation: CASRGEAGNTIYF.

Ten or more counts support this clone. The V gene is TRBV6-4, the J gene TRBJ1-5; a possible D gene is TRBD1 (5 bases). Trimming removed 3 bases from V and 3 bases from J, with 6 bases in between. Germline CDR1 reads MRHNA; CDR2 reads SNTAGT. The length of the CDR3 is 13 residues. The CDR3 coding sequence is TGTGCCAGCAGTGAGGACAACAATCAGCCCCAGCATTTT. Protein product: CASSEDNNQPQHF.

The sample holds a few counts of this clone. The chain joins TRBV9 to TRBJ2-1; TRBD1 agrees at 11 bases. This CDR3 has 18 residues. V dropped 4 bases and J dropped 1; count of bases not matched to a gene: 10. Germline lookup yields CDR1 SGDLS and CDR2 YYNGEE. Here the CDR3 DNA reads TGTGCCAGCAGCCCTCGGACAGGGGGCATCGGGTCCTACAATGAGCAGTTCTTC. Amino acids: CASSPRTGGIGSYNEQFF. The full variable domain, completed using reference TRBV9 and TRBJ2-1, is DSGVTQTPKHLITATGQRVTLRCSPRSGDLSVYWYQQSLDQGLQFLIQYYNGEERAKGNILERFSAQQFPDLHSELNLSSLELGDSALYFCASSPRTGGIGSYNEQFFGPGTRLTVL.

J is TRBJ2-3 and V is TRBV3-1 (or the pseudogene TRBV3-2), with 7 nucleotides matching TRBD2. Germline V gene sequence: CDR1 LGHDT, CDR2 YNNKEL (reference sequence). With 1 base clipped from V and 1 base from J, the junction kept 5 bases outside the gene matches. The CDR3 runs to 16 residues. The CDR3 DNA sequence: TGTGCCAGCAGCCAAGGAAGGACTAGTCGCACAGATACGCAGTATTTT. It specifies CASSQGRTSRTDTQYF.

The rearrangement uses TRBV7-2 and TRBJ1-6; the D gene is possibly TRBD1 (6 bases). Germline V gene sequence: CDR1 SGHTA, CDR2 FQGNSA. This CDR3 comprises 12 residues. Trimming pared 6 bases from V and 7 bases from J, leaving 7 bases between. CDR3 nucleotide sequence: TGTGCCAGCAGACAGGGAAATTCACCCCTCCACTTT. This sequence encodes CASRQGNSPLHF.

The chain is built from TRBV6-6 and TRBJ2-7; 11 bases are a match to TRBD2. Per the germline V gene, CDR1 is MNHNY and CDR2 is SVGAGI (reference sequence). The CDR3 length is 15 residues. With V trimmed by 0 bases and J by 7 bases, 5 bases remained unmatched. The CDR3 loop is CASSYSVAGGEEQYF. The DNA of the CDR3 is TGTGCCAGCAGTTACTCTGTAGCGGGAGGGGAAGAGCAGTACTTC.

V is TRBV18 and J is TRBJ1-2; D not resolved. The germline V gene has CDR1 KGHSH and CDR2 LQKENI. The CDR3 extends over 14 amino acids. The V and J ends lost 0 bases and 4 bases respectively, with 9 bases between them. CDR3 sequence: CASSPPQVGYGYTF. The CDR3 DNA follows: TGTGCCAGCTCACCACCCCAGGTGGGCTATGGCTACACCTTC.

The rearrangement uses TRBV10-2 and TRBJ1-5; 7 nucleotides agree with TRBD1. V lost 7 bases, J lost 2 bases, and 5 bases stayed unmatched. The V gene's germline CDR1 is WSHSY and CDR2 SAAADI. This CDR3 has 14 amino acids. The CDR3 spells CASTNTGGNQPQHF. Written as DNA, the CDR3 is TGCGCCAGCACTAATACAGGGGGCAATCAGCCCCAGCATTTT.

The J gene is TRBJ2-2, the V gene TRBV6-2 or TRBV6-3; the match to TRBD2 covers 8 bases. This CDR3 has 15 residues. The J segment lost 4 bases and the V segment lost 7 bases, leaving 8 bases of the junction unmatched. In germline, CDR1 is MNHEY, CDR2 SVGEGT. CDR3 in amino acids: CASTPPGGVTGELFF. DNA for the CDR3: TGTGCCAGCACCCCCCCGGGGGGGGTCACCGGGGAGCTGTTTTTT.